The entry below gives a single TCR beta chain sequence along with its context. Its cognate antigen is unknown. This specimen belongs to a study of T cell repertoires in cytomegalovirus infection. On the study more broadly: Public TCR beta signatures provided an indication of both CMV infection and a matching HLA type.

Study-level points and caveats: Ex vivo, HLA-C-restricted CMV-specific TCR beta clonotypes prevailed over the rest of the response.

TCRdb used MiXCR to reprocess the reads, holding one entry per CDR3 protein. The sample holds just under 550,000 distinct CDR3 sequences, around 27% seen once. Trimming shortened V by 5 bases and J by 5 bases, and 15 bases separated the two germline ends. This CDR3 is built from 14 residues. Germline V CDR1 and CDR2: SGHTA, FQGNSA. The source is a human donor in good health (CMV status not recorded). Some clones in this sample may be carry-over from other donors' samples. The sequencing sample was made of PBMCs. V and J are TRBV7-2 and TRBJ2-5; D is ambiguous. CDR3 region: CASSPVLISETQYF. For the CDR3, the DNA is TGTGCCAGCAGCCCAGTTCTGATTTCGGAGACCCAGTACTTC.